The rows below give T cell receptor beta chains drawn from one sample of a study of blood T cells in healthy people across ages. TCRdb independently ran MiXCR on the 5' RACE reads; one entry per CDR3 protein. The sample has over 950,000 distinct CDR3 sequences; roughly two fifths are singletons. What was sequenced was blood. The origin of the receptors is a man aged 18 to 30 in good health. Both conserved end residues are part of each CDR3. The D gene is left open where the match is weak. Clone size appears in some rows only: once, few, many, or a class for an expanded clone.

abundance	v_gene	d_gene	j_gene	CDR3aa	CDR3nt
few	TRBV25-1	TRBD2	TRBJ2-1	CASSLVRGGTNEQFF	TGTGCCAGCAGTTTAGTACGGGGGGGCACAAATGAGCAGTTCTTC
-	TRBV7-2	-	TRBJ2-7	CASSLDGELNYEQYF	TGTGCCAGCAGCTTAGACGGGGAACTTAACTACGAGCAGTACTTC
-	TRBV20-1	TRBD1	TRBJ1-4	CSARDRWTGPNEKLFF	TGCAGTGCTAGAGATAGGTGGACAGGGCCTAATGAAAAACTGTTTTTT
-	TRBV9	-	TRBJ1-1	CASSFSGTNEAFF	TGTGCCAGCAGCTTCTCCGGGACAAATGAAGCTTTCTTT
few	TRBV6-5	TRBD1	TRBJ1-6	CASSYSGRDRGTLRNSPLHF	TGTGCCAGCAGTTACTCAGGACGGGACAGGGGCACCCTTAGGAATTCACCTCTCCACTTT
few	TRBV27	-	TRBJ2-2	CASSFREDTGELFF	TGTGCCAGCAGTTTCAGGGAGGACACCGGGGAGCTGTTTTTT
many	TRBV29-1	-	TRBJ2-7	CSVAGQGQLLYEQYF	TGCAGCGTCGCGGGACAAGGACAACTACTTTACGAGCAGTACTTC
few	TRBV18	TRBD2	TRBJ2-3	CASSPYLTSGRTDTQYF	TGTGCCAGCTCACCTTACCTGACTAGCGGCCGCACAGATACGCAGTATTTT
-	TRBV4-1	-	TRBJ2-6	CASSQGVMRASGANVLTF	TGCGCCAGCAGCCAAGGGGTTATGAGGGCCTCTGGGGCCAACGTCCTGACTTTC
-	TRBV28	TRBD1	TRBJ1-1	CASRITSLGTANTEAFF	TGTGCCAGCAGGATCACTTCCCTGGGGACAGCTAACACTGAAGCTTTCTTT
-	TRBV20-1	TRBD2	TRBJ2-5	CSAREASGGVEQYF	TGCAGTGCTAGAGAGGCTAGCGGGGGGGTTGAGCAGTACTTC
few	TRBV20-1	TRBD1	TRBJ1-2	CSARARTGGDYGYTF	TGCAGTGCTAGAGCCCGGACAGGGGGGGACTATGGCTACACCTTC
-	TRBV7-6	-	TRBJ2-2	CASSLATGSYTGELFF	TGTGCCAGCAGCTTAGCAACAGGGAGTTACACCGGGGAGCTGTTTTTT
-	TRBV28	-	TRBJ2-7	CASSSTRATGYSYEQYF	TGTGCCAGCAGCTCAACACGGGCAACGGGATATTCCTACGAGCAGTACTTC
-	TRBV20-1	-	TRBJ2-7	CSAYGFSTGEQYF	TGCAGTGCTTACGGATTCTCAACTGGCGAGCAGTACTTC
-	TRBV6-5	-	TRBJ1-2	CASTQRGYGYTF	TGTGCCAGCACCCAAAGGGGCTATGGCTACACCTTC
few	TRBV27	-	TRBJ1-5	CASSLSPGYQPQHF	TGTGCCAGCAGTTTATCTCCAGGATATCAGCCCCAGCATTTT
few	TRBV29-1	-	TRBJ1-1	CSVEGGRAGYNTEAFF	TGCAGCGTTGAAGGGGGGCGAGCGGGGTATAACACTGAAGCTTTCTTT
few	TRBV28	-	TRBJ2-3	CASIPASWAGNPDTQYF	TGTGCCAGCATTCCCGCCAGTTGGGCAGGGAACCCAGATACGCAGTATTTT
-	TRBV7-9	-	TRBJ1-2	CASSSISYGYTF	TGTGCCAGCAGCTCCATTTCCTATGGCTACACCTTC
few	TRBV2	-	TRBJ2-1	CASTIGGHEQFF	TGTGCCAGCACCATTGGAGGGCATGAGCAGTTCTTC
-	TRBV7-9	-	TRBJ2-6	CVSSLPAGANVLTF	TGTGTCAGCAGCCTCCCGGCTGGGGCCAACGTCCTGACTTTC
-	TRBV6-6	-	TRBJ1-1	CASSPRDWYTEAFF	TGTGCCAGCAGCCCCCGGGACTGGTACACTGAAGCTTTCTTT
few	TRBV20-1	-	TRBJ1-6	CSARLEPKGYNSPLHF	TGCAGTGCTAGATTGGAGCCGAAAGGTTATAATTCACCCCTCCACTTT
-	TRBV7-6	-	TRBJ1-1	CASSLGIPGEGTEAFF	TGTGCCAGCAGCTTAGGGATCCCAGGGGAAGGCACTGAAGCTTTCTTT
many	TRBV7-2	-	TRBJ2-7	CASSSLPSYEQYF	TGTGCCAGCAGCTCGCTCCCTTCCTACGAGCAGTACTTC
few	TRBV25-1	-	TRBJ1-4	CASRSTSTNEKLFF	TGTGCCAGCAGAAGCACCTCAACTAATGAAAAACTGTTTTTT
-	TRBV20-1	-	TRBJ1-2	CSARGVPSVGYGYTF	TGCAGTGCTAGGGGGGTACCGTCGGTGGGGTATGGCTACACCTTC
few	TRBV9	-	TRBJ2-3	CASSITSPTDTQYF	TGTGCCAGCAGCATCACTAGCCCCACAGATACGCAGTATTTT
-	TRBV9	-	TRBJ1-6	CASSVGNPPLHF	TGTGCCAGCAGCGTAGGGAACCCACCCCTCCACTTT
-	TRBV12-3/TRBV12-4	TRBD1	TRBJ1-2	CASSFGTGGSLYGYTF	TGTGCCAGCAGTTTCGGTACAGGGGGTTCCCTCTATGGCTACACCTTC
many	TRBV27	TRBD1	TRBJ2-7	CASSLRTGSYEQYF	TGTGCCAGCAGTCTTCGGACAGGGTCCTACGAGCAGTACTTC
-	TRBV25-1	-	TRBJ2-4	CVSSAPSEQYF	TGTGTCAGCAGTGCTCCGTCTGAGCAGTACTTC
few	TRBV29-1	-	TRBJ2-5	CSAKGSPETQYF	TGCAGCGCAAAGGGGTCCCCGGAGACCCAGTACTTC
-	TRBV3-1	-	TRBJ2-1	CASSQLSGYNEQFF	TGTGCCAGCAGCCAACTAAGCGGGTACAATGAGCAGTTCTTC
-	TRBV12-3/TRBV12-4	-	TRBJ1-1	CASSPGPFGDTEAFF	TGTGCCAGCAGCCCCGGACCCTTTGGGGACACTGAAGCTTTCTTT
-	TRBV12-3/TRBV12-4	-	TRBJ1-3	CASNGGTGNTIYF	TGTGCCAGTAACGGGGGTACTGGAAACACCATATATTTT
few	TRBV5-1	-	TRBJ2-3	CASKQTVRTDTQYF	TGCGCCAGCAAACAAACGGTCCGCACAGATACGCAGTATTTT
-	TRBV12-3/TRBV12-4	TRBD2	TRBJ2-1	CASSFGGGAFVEQFF	TGTGCCAGCAGTTTCGGCGGGGGGGCTTTCGTTGAGCAGTTCTTC
once	TRBV5-1	-	TRBJ2-7	CASSSTRPKQYF	TGCGCCAGCAGCTCGACGAGGCCAAAGCAGTACTTC
-	TRBV5-1	TRBD2	TRBJ2-5	CASSLLAGGSDNEQYF	TGCGCCAGCAGCCTTCTAGCGGGGGGGAGTGACAATGAGCAGTACTTC
few	TRBV6-6	TRBD1	TRBJ1-5	CATRTGFSNQPQHF	TGTGCCACCCGGACAGGGTTTAGCAATCAGCCCCAGCATTTT
-	TRBV28	-	TRBJ1-4	CASSPPETGNEKLFF	TGTGCCAGCAGTCCCCCGGAGACAGGCAATGAAAAACTGTTTTTT
few	TRBV6-6	-	TRBJ2-3	CASSYELVDTQYF	TGTGCCAGCAGTTACGAGCTAGTCGATACGCAGTATTTT
-	TRBV20-1	-	TRBJ1-1	CSARDPGRDTEAFF	TGCAGTGCTAGAGATCCAGGGAGAGATACTGAAGCTTTCTTT
-	TRBV6-5	TRBD1	TRBJ1-4	CASSYSSRTGDTNEKLFF	TGTGCCAGCAGTTACTCGAGCAGGACAGGGGACACTAATGAAAAACTGTTTTTT
-	TRBV7-9	TRBD1	TRBJ1-1	CASSPSVGTGGRNTEAFF	TGTGCCAGCAGCCCATCCGTCGGGACAGGGGGGAGGAACACTGAAGCTTTCTTT